This T cell receptor beta chain was sequenced during a study of T-cell memory formation after mild COVID-19. cDNA libraries for TCR alpha and TCR beta, carrying sample barcodes and UMIs, came from 5'RACE with constant-segment primers. TCRdb re-called the 5' RACE reads with MiXCR, one entry per CDR3 protein. The data contain roughly 110,000 distinct CDR3 sequences, around 15% of them singletons. This clonotype was counted between two and nine times. This CDR3 has 13 residues. Germline CDR1 reads MGHRA; CDR2 reads YSYEKL. V was pared by 5 bases and J by 1 base, with 8 bases between. The rearrangement uses TRBV4-1 and TRBJ1-1; no clear D. Sequencing was done on a sample of PBMCs or a T cell subset sorted from them (not recorded which). The sequence derives from a man between 18 and 29 years old who had mild COVID-19 (a few samples of this study predate the infection). Cell type and time point are not known. The CDR3 DNA reads as TGCGCCAGCAGCACAGAGGGGAACACTGAAGCTTTCTTT. Protein sequence: CASSTEGNTEAFF.